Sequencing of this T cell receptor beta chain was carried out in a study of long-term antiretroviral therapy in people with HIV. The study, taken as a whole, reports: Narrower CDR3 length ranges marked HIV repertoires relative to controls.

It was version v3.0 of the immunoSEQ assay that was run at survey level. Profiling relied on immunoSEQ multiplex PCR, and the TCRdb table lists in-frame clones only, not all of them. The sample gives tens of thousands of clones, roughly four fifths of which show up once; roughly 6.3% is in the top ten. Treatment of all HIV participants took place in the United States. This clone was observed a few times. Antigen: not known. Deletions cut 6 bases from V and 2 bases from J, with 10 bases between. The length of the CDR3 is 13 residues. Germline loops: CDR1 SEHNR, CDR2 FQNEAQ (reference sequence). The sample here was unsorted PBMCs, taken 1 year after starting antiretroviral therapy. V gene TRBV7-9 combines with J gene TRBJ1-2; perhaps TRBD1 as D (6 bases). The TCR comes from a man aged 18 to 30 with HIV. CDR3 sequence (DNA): TGTGCCAGCAGACCCACAGGGAACTATGGCTACACCTTC. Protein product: CASRPTGNYGYTF.